This T cell receptor beta chain was sequenced during a study of T cells in Graves' hyperthyroidism and ophthalmopathy. The TCR beta CDR3 regions underwent amplification using RNA transcripts as the source. First-round RT-PCR of the TCR CDR3 relied on the HTBI primer set. Using its own MiXCR run on the multiplex PCR reads, TCRdb lists one record per CDR3 protein. The sample yields 600,000 to 850,000 distinct CDR3 sequences, roughly a sixth seen once. Only a few counts were recorded for this clonotype. Deletions cut 6 bases from V and 0 bases from J, with 9 bases between. The CDR3 runs to 15 residues. CDR1 LNHDA and CDR2 SQIVND come from the germline V gene (reference sequence).

The J gene is TRBJ2-6, the V gene TRBV19; the D gene is possibly TRBD2 (5 bases). Sequenced material: blood. The origin of this receptor is a woman in her 50s with Graves' hyperthyroidism that later progressed to Graves' ophthalmopathy. DNA for the CDR3: TGTGCCAGTAGGGAGGTTGGCTCTGGGGCCAACGTCCTGACTTTC. Translation: CASREVGSGANVLTF.